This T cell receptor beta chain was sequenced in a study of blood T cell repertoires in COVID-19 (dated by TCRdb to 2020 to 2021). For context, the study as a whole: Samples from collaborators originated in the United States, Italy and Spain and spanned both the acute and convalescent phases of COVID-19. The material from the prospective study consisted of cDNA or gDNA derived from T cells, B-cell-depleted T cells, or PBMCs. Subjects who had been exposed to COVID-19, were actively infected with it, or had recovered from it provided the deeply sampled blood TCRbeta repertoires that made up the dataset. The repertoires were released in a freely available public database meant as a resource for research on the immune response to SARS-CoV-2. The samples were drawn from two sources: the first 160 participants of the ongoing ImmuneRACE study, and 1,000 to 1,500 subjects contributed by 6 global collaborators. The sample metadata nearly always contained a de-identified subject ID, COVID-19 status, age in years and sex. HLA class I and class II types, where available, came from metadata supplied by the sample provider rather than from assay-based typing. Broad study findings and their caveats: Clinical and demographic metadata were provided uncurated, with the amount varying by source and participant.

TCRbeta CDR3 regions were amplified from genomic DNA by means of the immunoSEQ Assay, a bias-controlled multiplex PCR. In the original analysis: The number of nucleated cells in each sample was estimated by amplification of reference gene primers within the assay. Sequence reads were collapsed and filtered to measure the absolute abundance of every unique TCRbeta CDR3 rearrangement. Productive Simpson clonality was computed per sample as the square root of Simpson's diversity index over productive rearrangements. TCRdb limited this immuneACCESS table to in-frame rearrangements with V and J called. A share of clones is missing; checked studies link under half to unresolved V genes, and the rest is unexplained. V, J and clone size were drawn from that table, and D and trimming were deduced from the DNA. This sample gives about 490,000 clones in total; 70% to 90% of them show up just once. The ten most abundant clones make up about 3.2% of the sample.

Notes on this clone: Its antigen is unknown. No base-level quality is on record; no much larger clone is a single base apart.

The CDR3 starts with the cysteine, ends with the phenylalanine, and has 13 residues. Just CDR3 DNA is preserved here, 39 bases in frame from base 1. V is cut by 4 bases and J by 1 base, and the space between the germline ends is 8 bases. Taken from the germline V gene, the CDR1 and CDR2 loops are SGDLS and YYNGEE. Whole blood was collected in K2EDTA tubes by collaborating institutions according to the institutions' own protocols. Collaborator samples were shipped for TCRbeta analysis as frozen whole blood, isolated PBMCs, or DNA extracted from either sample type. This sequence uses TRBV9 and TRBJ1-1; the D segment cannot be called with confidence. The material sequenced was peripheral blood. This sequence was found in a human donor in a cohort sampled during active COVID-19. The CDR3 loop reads CASSQSENTEAFF. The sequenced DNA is TGTGCCAGCAGCCAATCAGAGAACACTGAAGCTTTCTTT.